This entry lists 9 T cell receptor beta chains sequenced from one sample in a study of shared clonotypes between healthy human individuals. Cells designated naive CD8 were CD45RO-negative and were positively selected for CCR7, with terminally differentiated effector memory CD45RA+ cells excluded. Sequencing used immunoSEQ multiplex PCR; TCRdb keeps in-frame clones, though not all of them. The sample consists of about 1.9 million clones, approximately 92% of them appearing once. The material sequenced was naive CD8+ T cells from PBMCs. Every receptor here comes from a man aged 18 to 29 in good health. Some clones in this sample may be carry-over from other donors' samples.

V usage is TRBV10-3 and J usage is TRBJ2-7, with D maybe TRBD2 (5 bases). Trimming cost V 2 bases and J 4 bases, with 15 bases left between them. Germline lookup yields CDR1 ENHRY and CDR2 SYGVKD. The CDR3 has 15 amino acids. The CDR3 loop reads CAISEGLPLWYEQYF. The CDR3 DNA reads as TGTGCCATCAGTGAGGGACTCCCCTTGTGGTACGAGCAGTACTTC.

This clone was detected once. The chain uses TRBV7-2 and TRBJ1-1; D gene ambiguous. The V gene's germline CDR1 is SGHTA and CDR2 FQGNSA. There are 16 residues in the CDR3. The V and J ends lost 5 bases and 0 bases respectively, with 16 bases between them. This chain's CDR3 is CASSTRSGPMNTEAFF. In DNA form, the CDR3 reads TGTGCCAGCAGCACCCGGTCAGGCCCCATGAACACTGAAGCTTTCTTT.

The rearrangement links TRBV27 to TRBJ2-5; TRBD1 matches at 7 bases. Per germline, CDR1 MNHEY and CDR2 SMNVEV (reference sequence). CDR3 length: 16 amino acids. The V segment lost 3 bases and the J segment 0 bases; nucleotides outside the gene matches: 7. CDR3 sequence: CASSFSQGEYQETQYF. The CDR3 coding sequence is TGTGCCAGCAGTTTTAGTCAGGGGGAATACCAAGAGACCCAGTACTTC.

The chain couples TRBV5-1 to TRBJ2-2; 7 bases match TRBD2. J lost 5 bases, V lost 2 bases, and 6 bases had no gene match. CDR1 and CDR2 (germline): SGHRS, YFSETQ. This CDR3 contains 15 residues. The CDR3 reads CASSFERGATGELFF. CDR3 coding DNA: TGCGCCAGCAGCTTCGAGCGGGGTGCGACCGGGGAGCTGTTTTTT.

This chain uses TRBV7-8 with TRBJ1-1; D is ambiguous. The CDR3 covers 15 residues. Germline V lookup: CDR1 SGHVS, CDR2 FQNEAQ. V was pared by 0 bases and J by 7 bases, with 15 bases between. The CDR3 DNA reads TGTGCCAGCAGCTTAGCGGCCGGTCTCCACTTTGAAGCTTTCTTT. Amino acid sequence: CASSLAAGLHFEAFF.

The rearrangement joins TRBV9 to TRBJ1-2; perhaps TRBD1 as D (6 bases). The germline V gene encodes CDR1 SGDLS and CDR2 YYNGEE. The CDR3 spans 16 residues. Trimming left V 4 bases short and J 4 bases short, with 20 bases between. The DNA of the CDR3 is TGTGCCAGCAGCCCGAGCACTCTGGCAGGGGTCTATGGCTACACCTTC. Its translation: CASSPSTLAGVYGYTF. Full variable domain (remainder filled in from reference TRBV9 and TRBJ1-2): DSGVTQTPKHLITATGQRVTLRCSPRSGDLSVYWYQQSLDQGLQFLIQYYNGEERAKGNILERFSAQQFPDLHSELNLSSLELGDSALYFCASSPSTLAGVYGYTFGSGTRLTVV.

This rearrangement joins TRBV7-8 to TRBJ1-2; D is unresolved. Germline CDR1 and CDR2: SGHVS and FQNEAQ. The V end lost 3 bases, the J end lost 7 bases, and 18 bases lay between the germline ends. The CDR3 consists of 15 residues. CDR3 in DNA: TGTGCCAGCAGCTTTGACCACGACCGTGGGGTTGGCTACACCTTC. This gives the protein CASSFDHDRGVGYTF.

In this sample, this clone turned up a few times. The chain combines TRBV2 with TRBJ1-2; D is ambiguous. Germline V gene data show CDR1 as SNHLY and CDR2 as FYNNEI. Trimming removed 10 bases at V and 7 bases at J, with 13 bases between. The CDR3 has 11 amino acids. The CDR3 coding sequence is TGTGCCACCGGCACCGCGGGTGGCTACACCTTC. Translation gives CATGTAGGYTF. Full variable domain (missing parts from reference TRBV2 and TRBJ1-2): EPEVTQTPSHQVTQMGQEVILRCVPISNHLYFYWYRQILGQKVEFLVSFYNNEISEKSEIFDDQFSVERPDGSNFTLKIRSTKLEDSAMYFCATGTAGGYTFGSGTRLTVV.

The rearrangement uses TRBV29-1 and TRBJ1-2, with TRBD1 matching over 10 bases. Germline-derived CDR1 and CDR2 are SQVTM and ANQGSEA. Trimming removed 6 bases from V and 4 bases from J; junction bases left unmatched: 5. The CDR3 is 13 residues long. CDR3 residues: CSVLGQGRYGYTF. The CDR3 DNA follows: TGCAGCGTCCTGGGACAGGGGCGCTATGGCTACACCTTC.